This record concerns one TCR beta chain sequence. Its antigen is not identified. This sample stems from a study of cytomegalovirus exposure and HLA in healthy donors. Study summary: The same platform as the 650 to 700 first-cohort repertoires was used for the 100 to 150 validation repertoires, a later analysis reported. Study results and limitations: The tendency of first-cohort TCR clusters to co-occur in the 120 or so validation repertoires was the finding of a later analysis. Cytomegalovirus status was reportedly diagnosed by the classifier with high sensitivity and specificity.

Assay used: immunoSEQ multiplex PCR; TCRdb lists only in-frame clones, some missing. The sample comprises around 94,000 clones, 85% to 95% of which are singletons, and 0.85% to 0.95% rests with the top ten. Germline V CDR1 and CDR2: MNHEY, SMNVEV (reference sequence). V lost 4 bases and J lost 7, with 19 bases in between. The CDR3 is 15 residues long. V gene TRBV27 combines with J gene TRBJ1-2; the D gene is possibly TRBD1 (6 bases). The receptor comes from a woman younger than 30 in good health and CMV-seronegative. The specimen sequenced was PBMCs. Here the CDR3 reads CASSSRWAGAFGYTF. Written as DNA, the CDR3 is TGTGCCAGCAGTTCCCGCTGGGCAGGGGCCTTTGGCTACACCTTC.